This T cell receptor beta chain is drawn from a study of blood T cell repertoires in COVID-19. Study-level information: In each case, the material was cDNA or gDNA derived from T cells, B-cell-depleted T cells, or PBMCs.

The CDR3 is made up of 16 amino acids. Per the study methods: Reference gene primer amplification gave nucleated cell count estimates. The protocol was immunoSEQ multiplex PCR, while the TCRdb copy is restricted to in-frame clones and leaves out a portion. V and J calls and clone size are given by that table; D and trimming were obtained from the DNA. The data hold about 190,000 clones, with about 81% observed a single time. Either two negative PCRs, clearance, or symptom resolution qualified Cohort 3 donors as recovered. This sequence originates from a woman in her 30s who had recovered from COVID-19. V gene TRBV21-1 combines with J gene TRBJ2-1; the table gives TRBD1 as D, unverified against the DNA. TRBV21-1 is recorded as a pseudogene. The specimen was PBMCs or T cells enriched from blood (not recorded which). CDR3 amino acids: CASSKVGQGPLNEQFF. CDR3 bases: TGTGCCAGCAGCAAAGTTGGGCAGGGCCCCCTTAATGAGCAGTTCTTC.